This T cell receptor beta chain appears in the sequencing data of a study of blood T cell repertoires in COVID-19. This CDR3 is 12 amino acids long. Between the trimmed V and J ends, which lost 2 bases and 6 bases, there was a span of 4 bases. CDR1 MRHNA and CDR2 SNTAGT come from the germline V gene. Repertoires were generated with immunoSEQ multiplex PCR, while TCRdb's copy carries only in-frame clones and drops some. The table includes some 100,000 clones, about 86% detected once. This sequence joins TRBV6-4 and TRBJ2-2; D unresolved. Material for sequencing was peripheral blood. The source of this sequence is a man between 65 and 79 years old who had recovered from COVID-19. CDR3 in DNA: TGTGCCAGCAGTGACCCTCCCGGGGAGCTGTTTTTT. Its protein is CASSDPPGELFF.